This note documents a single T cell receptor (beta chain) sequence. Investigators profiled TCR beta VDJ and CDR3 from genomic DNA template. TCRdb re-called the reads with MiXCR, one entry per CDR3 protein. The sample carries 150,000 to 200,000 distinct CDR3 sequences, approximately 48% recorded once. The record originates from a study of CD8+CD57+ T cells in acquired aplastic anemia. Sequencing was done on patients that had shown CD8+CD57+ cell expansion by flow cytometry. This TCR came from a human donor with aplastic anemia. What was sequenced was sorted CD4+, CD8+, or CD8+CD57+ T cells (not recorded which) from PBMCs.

DNA of the CDR3: TGTGCCAGCAGTGAATCACAGGGGGCGAGAATCTATGGCTACACCTTC. Residues: CASSESQGARIYGYTF. This chain uses TRBV25-1 with TRBJ1-2; 9 bases are shared with TRBD1. Germline loops: CDR1 MGHDK, CDR2 SYGVNS. V lost 1 base to trimming and J lost 4 bases; unmatched junction nucleotides: 7. This CDR3 is 16 amino acids long.